The 5 T cell receptor beta chains reported below all come from one sample, sequenced in a study of T cells after yellow fever vaccination. TCRdb re-derived calls from the 5' RACE reads in MiXCR, one entry per CDR3 protein. The sample holds around 320,000 distinct CDR3 sequences; approximately 12% are singletons and the top ten take about 3.5%. Sequencing was performed on CD4+ T cells sorted from PBMCs, taken 45 days after the yellow fever booster vaccination. These TCRs come from a man aged 18 to 35 who received the YFV17D yellow fever vaccine.

The chain joins TRBV20-1 to TRBJ1-2, with D unclear. Trimming stripped 6 bases from V and 5 bases from J, with 13 bases between. Germline CDR1 and CDR2: DFQATT and SNEGSKA (reference sequence). There are 12 residues in the CDR3. For the CDR3, the DNA is TGCAGTGCCACGAGCGAGGGTTATGGCTACACCTTC. The encoded protein is CSATSEGYGYTF.

This clonotype came up many times. The chain combines TRBV29-1 with TRBJ1-1; D is unclear. CDR3 size: 12 residues. Germline V gives CDR1 SQVTM, CDR2 ANQGSEA. The ends were cut back, 7 bases at V and 1 base at J, with 10 bases in the middle. CDR3 DNA sequence: TGCAGCGCTAGTATGAGGAACACTGAAGCTTTCTTT. Translated: CSASMRNTEAFF.

This sequence joins TRBV20-1 and TRBJ1-1, with D hard to call. Germline-derived CDR1 and CDR2 are DFQATT and SNEGSKA (reference sequence). This CDR3 contains 13 residues. The germline V and J ends were trimmed by 3 bases and 0 bases, with 8 bases remaining between them. The CDR3 is CSASELLNTEAFF. Here the CDR3 DNA reads TGCAGTGCTAGTGAACTTCTGAACACTGAAGCTTTCTTT.

The chain employs TRBV20-1 and TRBJ1-1; TRBD1 aligns across 9 bases. The CDR3 loop spans 16 amino acids. V shed 4 bases and J 11 bases; nucleotides not matched to a gene: 20. In germline, CDR1 is DFQATT, CDR2 SNEGSKA (reference sequence). This CDR3 reads CSANFLEPGTGNRAFF. The CDR3 nucleotides read TGCAGTGCTAACTTTTTAGAGCCCGGGACAGGGAATCGGGCTTTCTTT.

The CDR3 DNA follows: TGCAGTGCTAGAGATGAAGGGCTAGGGTGGAAGACCCAGTACTTC. It is translated as CSARDEGLGWKTQYF. The V gene is TRBV20-1, the J gene TRBJ2-5, with D uncertain. The CDR3 length is 15 residues. Trimming removed 0 bases at V and 6 bases at J, with 17 bases between. Germline V CDR1 and CDR2: DFQATT, SNEGSKA (reference sequence).